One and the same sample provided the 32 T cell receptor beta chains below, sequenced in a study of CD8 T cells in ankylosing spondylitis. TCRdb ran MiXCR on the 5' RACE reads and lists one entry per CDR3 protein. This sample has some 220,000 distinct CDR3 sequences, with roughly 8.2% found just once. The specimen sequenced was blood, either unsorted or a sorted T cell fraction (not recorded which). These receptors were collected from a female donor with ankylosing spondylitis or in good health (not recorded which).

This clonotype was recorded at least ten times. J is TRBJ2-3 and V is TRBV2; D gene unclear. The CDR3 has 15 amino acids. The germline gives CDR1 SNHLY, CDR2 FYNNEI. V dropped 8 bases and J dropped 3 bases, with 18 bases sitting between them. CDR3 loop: CASLGGRKMTDTQYF. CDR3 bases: TGTGCCAGCCTCGGCGGTCGCAAAATGACAGATACGCAGTATTTT.

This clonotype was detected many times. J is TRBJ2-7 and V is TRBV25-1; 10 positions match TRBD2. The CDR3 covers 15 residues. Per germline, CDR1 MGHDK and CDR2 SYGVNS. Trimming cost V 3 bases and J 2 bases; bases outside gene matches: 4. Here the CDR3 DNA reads TGTGCCAGCAGTGACCCTAGCGGGAGCCCCTACGAGCAGTACTTC. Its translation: CASSDPSGSPYEQYF.

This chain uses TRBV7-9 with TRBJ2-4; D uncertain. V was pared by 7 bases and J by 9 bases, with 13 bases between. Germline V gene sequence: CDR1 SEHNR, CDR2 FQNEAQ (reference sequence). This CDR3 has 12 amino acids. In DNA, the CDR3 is TGTGCCAGCAACGACCAATCGGGCATTCAGTACTTC. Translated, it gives CASNDQSGIQYF.

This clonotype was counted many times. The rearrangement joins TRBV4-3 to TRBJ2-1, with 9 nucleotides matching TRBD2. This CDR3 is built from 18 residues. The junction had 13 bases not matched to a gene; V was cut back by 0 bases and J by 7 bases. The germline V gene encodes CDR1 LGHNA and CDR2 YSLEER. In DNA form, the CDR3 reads TGCGCCAGCAGCCAAGATTATCTCGCGGGAGGGCCGGGAAATGAGCAGTTCTTC. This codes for CASSQDYLAGGPGNEQFF.

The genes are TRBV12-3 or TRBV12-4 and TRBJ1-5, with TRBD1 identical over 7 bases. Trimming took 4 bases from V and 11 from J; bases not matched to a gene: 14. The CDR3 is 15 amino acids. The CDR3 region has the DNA TGTGCCAGCAGTTCCCTCCTGACAGGGCGGAGGGCCCAGCATTTT. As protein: CASSSLLTGRRAQHF.

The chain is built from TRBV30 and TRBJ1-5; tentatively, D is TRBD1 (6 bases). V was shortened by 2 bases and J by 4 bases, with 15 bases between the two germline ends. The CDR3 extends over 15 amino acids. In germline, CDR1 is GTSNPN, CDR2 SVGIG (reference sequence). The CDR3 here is CAWSRGIRGNQPQHF. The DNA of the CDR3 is TGTGCCTGGAGTAGAGGGATCAGGGGAAATCAGCCCCAGCATTTT.

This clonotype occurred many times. CDR3 in amino acids: CASKAEFNEQFF. In DNA, the CDR3 is TGTGCCAGCAAGGCGGAATTCAATGAGCAGTTCTTC. V and J are TRBV6-6 and TRBJ2-1, with D hard to call. The CDR3 is made up of 12 amino acids. The germline V gene has CDR1 MNHNY and CDR2 SVGAGI (reference sequence). V was trimmed by 7 bases and J by 6 bases, leaving 10 bases between them.

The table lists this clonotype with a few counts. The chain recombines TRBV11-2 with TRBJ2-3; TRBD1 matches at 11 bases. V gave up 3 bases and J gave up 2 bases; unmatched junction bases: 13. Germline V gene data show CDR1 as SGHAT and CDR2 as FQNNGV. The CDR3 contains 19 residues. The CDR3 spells CASSFSTPGTGGVTDTQYF. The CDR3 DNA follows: TGTGCCAGCAGCTTCTCGACGCCCGGGACAGGGGGGGTCACAGATACGCAGTATTTT.

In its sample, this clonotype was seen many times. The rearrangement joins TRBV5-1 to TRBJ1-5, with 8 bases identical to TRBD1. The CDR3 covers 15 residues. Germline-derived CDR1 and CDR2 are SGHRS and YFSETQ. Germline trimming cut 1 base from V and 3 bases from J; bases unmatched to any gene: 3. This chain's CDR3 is CASSLQGAPNQPQHF. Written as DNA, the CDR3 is TGCGCCAGCAGCTTGCAGGGGGCCCCCAATCAGCCCCAGCATTTT.

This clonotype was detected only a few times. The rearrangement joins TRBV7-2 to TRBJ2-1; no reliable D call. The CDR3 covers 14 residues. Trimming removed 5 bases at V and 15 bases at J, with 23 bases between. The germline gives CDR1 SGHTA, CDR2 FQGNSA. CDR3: CASSPGPGLKSWFF. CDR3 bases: TGTGCCAGCAGCCCCGGTCCCGGGCTTAAATCCTGGTTCTTC.

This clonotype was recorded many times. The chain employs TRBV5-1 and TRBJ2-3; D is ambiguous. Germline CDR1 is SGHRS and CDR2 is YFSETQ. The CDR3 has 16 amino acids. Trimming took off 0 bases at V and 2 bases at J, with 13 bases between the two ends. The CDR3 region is CASSLASQANTDTQYF. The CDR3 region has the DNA TGCGCCAGCAGCTTGGCCTCTCAAGCGAACACAGATACGCAGTATTTT.

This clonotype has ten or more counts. This CDR3 reads CASRTVDRANSPLHF. CDR3 in DNA: TGTGCCAGCAGAACAGTGGACAGGGCGAATTCACCCCTCCACTTT. The rearrangement links TRBV6-1 to TRBJ1-6; 8 bases are a match to TRBD1. Germline loops: CDR1 MNHNS, CDR2 SASEGT. After removal of 6 bases from V and 7 bases from J, the junction contained 8 bases not matched to a gene. This CDR3 is 15 amino acids long.

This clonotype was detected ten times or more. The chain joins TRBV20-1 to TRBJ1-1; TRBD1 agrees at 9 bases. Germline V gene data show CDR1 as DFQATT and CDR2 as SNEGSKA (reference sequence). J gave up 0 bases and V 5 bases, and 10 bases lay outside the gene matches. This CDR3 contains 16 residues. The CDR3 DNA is TGCAGTGCTGTCAAGGGGACAGGGCTTATGAACACTGAAGCTTTCTTT. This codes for CSAVKGTGLMNTEAFF.

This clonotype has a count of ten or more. The CDR3 spells CASSQGQGPNSPLHF. The CDR3 DNA sequence: TGCGCCAGCAGCCAAGGACAGGGCCCTAATTCACCCCTCCACTTT. The chain recombines TRBV4-3 with TRBJ1-6; 7 nucleotides line up with TRBD1. Germline loops: CDR1 LGHNA, CDR2 YSLEER. The CDR3 runs 15 residues. V gave up 1 base and J gave up 6 bases; unmatched junction bases: 3.

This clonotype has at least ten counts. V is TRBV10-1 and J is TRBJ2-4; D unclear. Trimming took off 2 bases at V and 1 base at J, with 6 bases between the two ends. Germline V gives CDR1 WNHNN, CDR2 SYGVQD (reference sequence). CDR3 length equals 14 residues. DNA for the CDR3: TGCGCCAGCAGTGAGCAGAGGGCCAAAAACATTCAGTACTTC. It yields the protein CASSEQRAKNIQYF.

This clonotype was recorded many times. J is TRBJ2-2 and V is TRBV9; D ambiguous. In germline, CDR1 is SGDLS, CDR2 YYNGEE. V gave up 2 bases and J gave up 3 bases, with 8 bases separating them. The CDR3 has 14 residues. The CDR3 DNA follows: TGTGCCAGCAGCGTCCAGGACGACACCGGGGAGCTGTTTTTT. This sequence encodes CASSVQDDTGELFF. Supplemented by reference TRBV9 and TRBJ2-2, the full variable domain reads DSGVTQTPKHLITATGQRVTLRCSPRSGDLSVYWYQQSLDQGLQFLIQYYNGEERAKGNILERFSAQQFPDLHSELNLSSLELGDSALYFCASSVQDDTGELFFGEGSRLTVL.

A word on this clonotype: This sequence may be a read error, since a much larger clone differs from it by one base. As DNA, the CDR3 is TGTACCAGCTCGGGGGACCGCAGCTCCTACGAGCAGTACTTC. Its translation is CTSSGDRSSYEQYF. This chain links TRBV18 with TRBJ2-7; perhaps TRBD2 as D (6 bases). Germline-derived CDR1 and CDR2 are KGHSH and LQKENI. The CDR3 is 14 amino acids.

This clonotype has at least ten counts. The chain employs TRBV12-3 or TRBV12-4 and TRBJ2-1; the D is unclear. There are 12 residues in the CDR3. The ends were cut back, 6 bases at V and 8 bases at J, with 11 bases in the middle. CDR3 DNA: TGTGCCAGCAGCCTGTTGTCCGATGAGCAGTTCTTC. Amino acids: CASSLLSDEQFF.

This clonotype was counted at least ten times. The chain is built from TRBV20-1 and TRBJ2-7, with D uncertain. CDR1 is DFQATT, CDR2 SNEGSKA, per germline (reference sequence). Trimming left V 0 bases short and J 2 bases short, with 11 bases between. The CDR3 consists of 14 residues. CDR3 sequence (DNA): TGCAGTGCTAGAGAGAGCCCCCGAACCTACGAGCAGTACTTC. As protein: CSARESPRTYEQYF.

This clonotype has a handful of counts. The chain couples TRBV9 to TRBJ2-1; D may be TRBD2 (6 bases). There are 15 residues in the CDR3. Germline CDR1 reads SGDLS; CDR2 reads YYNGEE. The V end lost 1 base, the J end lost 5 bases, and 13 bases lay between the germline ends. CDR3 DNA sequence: TGTGCCAGCAGCGTATGGGCGGGACTCAACAATGAGCAGTTCTTC. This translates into CASSVWAGLNNEQFF.

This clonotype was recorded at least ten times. The CDR3 protein is CASSVLAGAAGELFF. CDR3 nucleotide sequence: TGTGCCAGCAGCGTACTAGCGGGAGCGGCCGGGGAGCTGTTTTTT. The V gene is TRBV12-3 or TRBV12-4, the J gene TRBJ2-2; 11 positions match TRBD2. The V and J ends lost 6 bases and 6 bases, in that order; junction bases with no gene match: 6. There are 15 residues in the CDR3.

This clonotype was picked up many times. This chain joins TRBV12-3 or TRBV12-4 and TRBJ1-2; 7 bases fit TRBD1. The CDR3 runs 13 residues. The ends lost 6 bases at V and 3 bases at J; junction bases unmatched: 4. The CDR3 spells CASSRQGYYGYTF. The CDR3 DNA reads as TGTGCCAGCAGCAGACAGGGTTACTATGGCTACACCTTC.

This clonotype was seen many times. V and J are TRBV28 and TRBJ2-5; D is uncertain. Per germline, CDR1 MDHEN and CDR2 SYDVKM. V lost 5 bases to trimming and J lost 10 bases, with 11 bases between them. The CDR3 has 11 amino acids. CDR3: CASSPSHLQYF. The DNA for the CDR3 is TGTGCCAGCAGTCCGTCACATCTCCAGTACTTC.

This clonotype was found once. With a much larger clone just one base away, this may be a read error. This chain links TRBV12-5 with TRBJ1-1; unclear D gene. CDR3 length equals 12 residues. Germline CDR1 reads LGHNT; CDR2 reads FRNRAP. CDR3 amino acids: CVSGLEDTEAFF. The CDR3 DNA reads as TGTGTTAGTGGTTTGGAGGACACTGAAGCTTTCTTT.

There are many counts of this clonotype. Written as DNA, the CDR3 is TGCAGTGCTAGAAACCTAGCGGGCCGGAATGAGCAGTTCTTC. It codes for CSARNLAGRNEQFF. The J gene is TRBJ2-1, the V gene TRBV20-1; 8 nucleotides agree with TRBD2. Per germline, CDR1 DFQATT and CDR2 SNEGSKA (reference sequence). This CDR3 spans 14 amino acids. With 2 bases clipped from V and 7 bases from J, the junction kept 7 bases outside the gene matches.

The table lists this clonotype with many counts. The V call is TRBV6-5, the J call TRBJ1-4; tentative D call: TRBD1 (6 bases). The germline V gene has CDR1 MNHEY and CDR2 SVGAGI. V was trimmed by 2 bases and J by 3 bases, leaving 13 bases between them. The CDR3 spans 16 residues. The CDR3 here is CASSYDGGASNEKLFF. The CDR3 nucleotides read TGTGCCAGCAGTTACGACGGGGGCGCATCTAATGAAAAACTGTTTTTT.

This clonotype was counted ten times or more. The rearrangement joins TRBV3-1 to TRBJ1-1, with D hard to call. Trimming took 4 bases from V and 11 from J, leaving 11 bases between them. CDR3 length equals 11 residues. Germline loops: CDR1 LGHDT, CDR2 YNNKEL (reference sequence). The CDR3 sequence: CASSRAEVAFF. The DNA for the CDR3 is TGTGCCAGCAGCCGCGCCGAGGTGGCTTTCTTT.

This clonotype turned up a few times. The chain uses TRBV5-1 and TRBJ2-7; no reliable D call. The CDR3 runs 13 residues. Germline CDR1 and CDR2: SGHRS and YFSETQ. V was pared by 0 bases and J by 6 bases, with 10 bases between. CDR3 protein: CASSLGVVGEQYF. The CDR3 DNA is TGCGCCAGCAGCTTGGGGGTAGTGGGCGAGCAGTACTTC.

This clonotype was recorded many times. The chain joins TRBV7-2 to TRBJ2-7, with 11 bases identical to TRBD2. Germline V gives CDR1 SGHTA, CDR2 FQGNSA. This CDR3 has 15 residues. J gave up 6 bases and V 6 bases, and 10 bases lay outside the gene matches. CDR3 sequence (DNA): TGTGCCAGCAGTCTCACTAGCGGGAGTATACCCGAGCAGTACTTC. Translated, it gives CASSLTSGSIPEQYF. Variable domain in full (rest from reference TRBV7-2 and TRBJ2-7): GAGVSQSPSNKVTEKGKDVELRCDPISGHTALYWYRQSLGQGLEFLIYFQGNSAPDKSGLPSDRFSAERTGGSVSTLTIQRTQQEDSAVYLCASSLTSGSIPEQYFGPGTRLTVT.

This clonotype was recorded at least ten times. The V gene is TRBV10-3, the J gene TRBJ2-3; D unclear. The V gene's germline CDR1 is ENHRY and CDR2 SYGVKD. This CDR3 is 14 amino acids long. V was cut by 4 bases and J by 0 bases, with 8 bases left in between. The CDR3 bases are TGTGCCATCAGTGGCGCGTCCAGCACAGATACGCAGTATTTT. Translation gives CAISGASSTDTQYF.

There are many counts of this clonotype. DNA for the CDR3: TGTGCCAGCAGACCGACTAGCGGGAGAATCCATGAGCAGTTCTTC. Its translation is CASRPTSGRIHEQFF. The chain has TRBV12-3 or TRBV12-4 and TRBJ2-1; 12 bases fit TRBD2. J gave up 8 bases and V 6 bases, and 8 bases lay outside the gene matches. The CDR3 covers 15 residues.

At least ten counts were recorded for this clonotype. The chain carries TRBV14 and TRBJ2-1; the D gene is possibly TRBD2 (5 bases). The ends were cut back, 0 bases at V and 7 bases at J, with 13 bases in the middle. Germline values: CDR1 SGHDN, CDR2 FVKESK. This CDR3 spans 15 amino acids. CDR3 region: CASSQDIGIWNEQFF. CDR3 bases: TGTGCCAGCAGCCAAGATATCGGGATTTGGAATGAGCAGTTCTTC.